This record looks at one TCR beta chain sequence and its context. Its target is unknown. Though nominally healthy at sampling, donors likely had unrecorded immune exposures. This sample is part of a study of cytomegalovirus exposure and HLA in healthy donors. In the PCR, 60 Vbeta and 13 Jbeta primers were used. TCRdb's table, derived via immunoSEQ multiplex PCR, lists solely in-frame clones and lacks some. This sample has about 150,000 clones, with around four fifths found just once. The study, taken as a whole, reports: A classifier reportedly called cytomegalovirus status with high sensitivity and specificity. In presence/absence analyses, roughly uniform sequencing depth across donors was assumed. DRB1 had the most TCR associations and HLA-C the fewest, a later analysis found, with rates varying by HLA locus.

The receptor's source is a male donor in good health and CMV-seronegative. Sequenced input: PBMCs.

The CDR3 loop reads CASSPGQEAAGDTQYF. CDR3 in DNA: TGTGCCAGCAGCCCCGGACAGGAGGCCGCCGGAGATACGCAGTATTTT. This chain connects TRBV4-2 to TRBJ2-3, with 7 positions matching TRBD1. Germline V gene data show CDR1 as LGHNA and CDR2 as YNFKEQ. V was pared by 4 bases and J by 5 bases, with 12 bases of the junction left unmatched. The CDR3 runs to 16 residues.